A single sample gave rise to the 31 T cell receptor beta chains below, sequenced in a study of T cell repertoires in cytomegalovirus infection. TCRdb ran MiXCR on the reads and lists one entry per CDR3 protein. The sample records 250,000 to 400,000 distinct CDR3 sequences, 25% being singletons. The antigens of these receptors remain unknown. The sequencing here drew on cultured PBMCs, taken from culture after CMV antigen stimulation. These receptors came from a human donor in good health (CMV status not recorded). Some clones in this sample may be carry-over from other donors' samples.

This clonotype was seen many times. This rearrangement joins TRBV7-6 to TRBJ2-1, with a tentative D call TRBD2 (7 bases). V shed 3 bases and J shed 8 bases, with 20 bases lying between them. Germline CDR1 SGHVS, CDR2 FNYEAQ. The CDR3 has 16 amino acids. The CDR3 reads CASSFRASGGMDEQFF. DNA for the CDR3: TGTGCCAGCAGCTTCAGAGCGTCGGGGGGCATGGATGAGCAGTTCTTC. Looking up the rest from reference TRBV7-6 and TRBJ2-1 gives the full variable domain: GAGVSQSPRYKVTKRGQDVALRCDPISGHVSLYWYRQALGQGPEFLTYFNYEAQQDKSGLPNDRFSAERPEGSISTLTIQRTEQRDSAMYRCASSFRASGGMDEQFFGPGTRLTVL.

This clonotype came up many times. The rearrangement joins TRBV7-2 to TRBJ1-2; 8 bases map to TRBD1. From germline, CDR1 is SGHTA and CDR2 FQGNSA. J was trimmed by 7 bases and V by 2 bases; bases with no gene match: 3. This CDR3 contains 13 residues. The CDR3 coding sequence is TGTGCCAGCAGCTTACCGGGACAGGCTGGCTACACCTTC. Translated: CASSLPGQAGYTF.

This clonotype was counted only a few times. The V and J genes are TRBV7-2 and TRBJ2-3, with 8 bases aligning to TRBD2. The CDR3 totals 15 residues. V gave up 5 bases and J gave up 3 bases; unmatched junction bases: 7. From germline, CDR1 is SGHTA and CDR2 FQGNSA. The CDR3 protein is CASSRRGGATDTQYF. CDR3 in DNA: TGTGCCAGCAGCCGACGGGGGGGGGCGACAGATACGCAGTATTTT. Full variable domain (remainder filled in from reference TRBV7-2 and TRBJ2-3): GAGVSQSPSNKVTEKGKDVELRCDPISGHTALYWYRQSLGQGLEFLIYFQGNSAPDKSGLPSDRFSAERTGGSVSTLTIQRTQQEDSAVYLCASSRRGGATDTQYFGPGTRLTVL.

Ten or more counts support this clonotype. V gene TRBV7-2 combines with J gene TRBJ2-3, with 7 bases aligning to TRBD1. The CDR3 spans 15 residues. Trimming removed 5 bases from V and 1 base from J; junction bases left unmatched: 6. The germline V gene encodes CDR1 SGHTA and CDR2 FQGNSA. In DNA form, the CDR3 reads TGTGCCAGCAGCCCTAGGACAGGAGGCACAGATACGCAGTATTTT. This encodes CASSPRTGGTDTQYF.

Many counts were recorded for this clonotype. The CDR3 protein is CASSPLDSGNEQYF. DNA for the CDR3: TGTGCCAGCAGCCCCTTGGACTCCGGGAACGAGCAGTACTTC. The V gene is TRBV6-5, the J gene TRBJ2-7; a possible D gene is TRBD2 (5 bases). Germline V lookup: CDR1 MNHEY, CDR2 SVGAGI. The CDR3 extends over 14 amino acids. The V end was cut by 6 bases, the J end by 5 bases, with 17 bases between.

This clonotype was counted many times. V and J are TRBV7-2 and TRBJ1-5; tentatively, D is TRBD1 (6 bases). The V and J ends lost 5 bases and 0 bases respectively, with 11 bases between them. The CDR3 is made up of 15 amino acids. Germline CDR1 SGHTA, CDR2 FQGNSA. The CDR3: CASSPGQYSNQPQHF. The CDR3 DNA follows: TGTGCCAGCAGCCCCGGACAGTATAGCAATCAGCCCCAGCATTTT. The entire variable domain, with the rest obtained from reference TRBV7-2 and TRBJ1-5, is as follows: GAGVSQSPSNKVTEKGKDVELRCDPISGHTALYWYRQSLGQGLEFLIYFQGNSAPDKSGLPSDRFSAERTGGSVSTLTIQRTQQEDSAVYLCASSPGQYSNQPQHFGDGTRLSIL.

Concerning this clonotype itself: A read error may account for a junction end that differs from germline. V and J are TRBV5-3 and TRBJ2-1; D remains ambiguous. TRBV5-3 is identified as an open reading frame with a role that is uncertain. This CDR3 region has 14 residues. The CDR3 DNA sequence: TGTGCCAGCAGCTCCGGGCGGATTTACAATGAGCAGTTCTTC. Protein product: CASSSGRIYNEQFF.

This clonotype was seen many times. The rearrangement joins TRBV6-2 or TRBV6-3 to TRBJ2-7; D call uncertain. Germline-derived CDR1 and CDR2 are MNHEY and SVGEGT. The CDR3 covers 17 residues. V shed 0 bases and J shed 2 bases, with 17 bases lying between them. Written as DNA, the CDR3 is TGTGCCAGCAGTTACTCGATAAAGCTTTCGGCAACCTACGAGCAGTACTTC. This encodes CASSYSIKLSATYEQYF.

The chain joins TRBV7-9 to TRBJ2-5; a possible D gene is TRBD2 (5 bases). Per germline, CDR1 SEHNR and CDR2 FQNEAQ (reference sequence). The CDR3 contains 13 residues. Trimming shortened V by 5 bases and J by 0 bases, and 7 bases separated the two germline ends. As DNA, the CDR3 is TGTGCCAGCAGCCCGGACTACCAAGAGACCCAGTACTTC. Translating it yields CASSPDYQETQYF.

This clonotype has a count of ten or more. The chain couples TRBV7-2 to TRBJ1-6, with D unclear. Trimming pared 3 bases from V and 10 bases from J, leaving 16 bases between. Germline CDR1 and CDR2: SGHTA and FQGNSA. The CDR3 covers 15 residues. This CDR3 is CASSFMEGVVSPLHF. Written as DNA, the CDR3 is TGTGCCAGCAGCTTCATGGAGGGAGTGGTGTCACCCCTCCACTTT.

This clonotype came up many times. The chain recombines TRBV5-1 with TRBJ2-1; 13 bases are shared with TRBD2. V was clipped by 1 base and J by 10 bases; unmatched bases: 5. Germline CDR1 is SGHRS and CDR2 is YFSETQ. The CDR3 is made up of 15 amino acids. Here the CDR3 DNA reads TGCGCCAGCAGCTTGACTAGCGGGAGGGTTGGAGAGCAGTTCTTC. It codes for CASSLTSGRVGEQFF.

The table lists this clonotype with many counts. V gene TRBV7-3 combines with J gene TRBJ2-7; D is undetermined. V gave up 6 bases and J gave up 3 bases, with 12 bases separating them. Germline V gene sequence: CDR1 SGHTA, CDR2 FQGTGA. This CDR3 is 13 amino acids long. CDR3 coding DNA: TGTGCCAGCAGTAGCCGGCCCGGCTACGAGCAGTACTTC. Its protein product is CASSSRPGYEQYF.

J is TRBJ1-2 and V is TRBV19; TRBD1 is a possible D gene (5 bases). The length of the CDR3 is 16 residues. Germline V lookup: CDR1 LNHDA, CDR2 SQIVND (reference sequence). With 0 bases removed from V and 0 bases from J, the gap between germline ends came to 11 bases. The CDR3 coding sequence is TGTGCCAGTAGTATAGATCGGGGCAGTTCTAACTATGGCTACACCTTC. Amino acid sequence: CASSIDRGSSNYGYTF.

Many counts were recorded for this clonotype. This CDR3 is CASSSGGGTAGGANVLTF. DNA for the CDR3: TGTGCCAGCAGCTCCGGAGGAGGGACGGCTGGTGGGGCCAACGTCCTGACTTTC. The chain couples TRBV7-9 to TRBJ2-6, with D possibly TRBD2 on 6 matching bases. The V and J ends lost 4 bases and 3 bases respectively, with 19 bases between them. In germline, CDR1 is SEHNR, CDR2 FQNEAQ (reference sequence). This CDR3 is 18 amino acids long.

There are many counts of this clonotype. The chain uses TRBV7-4 and TRBJ1-5, with a tentative D call TRBD1 (6 bases). Deletions cut 2 bases from V and 7 bases from J, with 12 bases between. CDR3 length: 14 amino acids. Germline CDR1 SGHVT, CDR2 SQSDAQ. The CDR3 here is CASSLQGKGQPQHF. CDR3 nucleotide sequence: TGTGCCAGCAGCTTACAGGGGAAGGGACAGCCCCAGCATTTT.

This clonotype was seen a few times. V and J are TRBV27 and TRBJ2-7, with 10 bases that match TRBD2. The CDR3 loop spans 14 amino acids. The germline V gene has CDR1 MNHEY and CDR2 SMNVEV (reference sequence). V gave up 6 bases and J gave up 5 bases; unmatched junction bases: 7. The DNA for the CDR3 is TGTGCCAGCAGCGAGTTCGGGACTAGCGACGAGCAGTACTTC. Protein: CASSEFGTSDEQYF.

This clonotype has only a few counts. This chain connects TRBV27 to TRBJ2-1; 10 positions match TRBD2. Germline V gene data show CDR1 as MNHEY and CDR2 as SMNVEV (reference sequence). The CDR3 consists of 17 residues. V trimming: 2 bases; J trimming: 2 bases; junction bases outside the gene matches: 6. CDR3: CASSLPWTSGAYNEQFF. The CDR3 region has the DNA TGTGCCAGCAGTTTACCCTGGACTAGCGGAGCCTACAATGAGCAGTTCTTC.

This clonotype was picked up a small number of times. This chain connects TRBV7-9 to TRBJ2-5; D is perhaps TRBD2 (5 bases). The CDR3 extends over 15 amino acids. Germline V CDR1 and CDR2: SEHNR, FQNEAQ (reference sequence). V was cut by 3 bases and J by 2 bases, with 13 bases left in between. The CDR3 region is CASSFGRRGQETQYF. DNA of the CDR3: TGTGCCAGCAGCTTCGGGCGGCGAGGGCAAGAGACCCAGTACTTC.

Many counts were recorded for this clonotype. The chain links TRBV7-2 to TRBJ1-2; D is unresolved. This CDR3 spans 13 amino acids. Trimming removed 3 bases at V and 8 bases at J, with 13 bases between. Per the germline V gene, CDR1 is SGHTA and CDR2 is FQGNSA. DNA for the CDR3: TGTGCCAGCAGCTTTTTCACCCCCGGGGGCTACACCTTC. Translating it yields CASSFFTPGGYTF.

This clonotype has ten or more counts. The chain couples TRBV7-9 to TRBJ1-1; TRBD1 is a possible D gene (6 bases). V lost 3 bases, J lost 1 base, and 15 bases lay in between. The CDR3 spans 16 residues. Germline V gene data show CDR1 as SEHNR and CDR2 as FQNEAQ (reference sequence). Written as DNA, the CDR3 is TGTGCCAGCAGCTTGAACGGGGGCAGTGCGAACACTGAAGCTTTCTTT. Translated, it gives CASSLNGGSANTEAFF.

This clonotype has only a few counts. V and J are TRBV7-9 and TRBJ2-7; D may be TRBD2 (5 bases). Germline CDR1 is SEHNR and CDR2 is FQNEAQ (reference sequence). The CDR3 has 14 residues. The V and J ends lost 4 bases and 2 bases respectively, with 12 bases between them. The CDR3 loop is CASSSYTGTYEQYV. The CDR3 DNA reads as TGTGCCAGCAGCTCTTACACCGGGACCTACGAGCAGTACGTC.

The chain uses TRBV2 and TRBJ2-1; D possibly matches TRBD1 or TRBD2 (6 bases each). Trimming left V 1 base short and J 0 bases short, with 13 bases between. This CDR3 has 17 residues. The germline V gene has CDR1 SNHLY and CDR2 FYNNEI. The CDR3 spells CASSEGLGGDSYNEQFF. The CDR3 DNA is TGTGCCAGCAGTGAAGGGTTGGGGGGCGACTCCTACAATGAGCAGTTCTTC.

The genes are TRBV7-6 and TRBJ2-7; D ambiguous. CDR3 length equals 16 residues. CDR1 is SGHVS and CDR2 is FNYEAQ in the germline V gene. Deletions cut 4 bases from V and 0 bases from J, with 16 bases between. The CDR3: CASSSSDGQLSYEQYF. As DNA, the CDR3 is TGTGCCAGCAGCTCATCCGACGGGCAACTCTCCTACGAGCAGTACTTC.

The chain employs TRBV19 and TRBJ2-1; a weak D match, TRBD2 (6 bases). Trimming took off 5 bases at V and 9 bases at J, with 11 bases between the two ends. In germline, CDR1 is LNHDA, CDR2 SQIVND (reference sequence). The CDR3 is 12 amino acids. CDR3 residues: CASSYQEGEQFF. DNA of the CDR3: TGTGCCAGTAGTTACCAGGAGGGTGAGCAGTTCTTC.

This chain joins TRBV19 and TRBJ2-7; 11 nucleotides match TRBD2. The CDR3 contains 15 residues. In germline, CDR1 is LNHDA, CDR2 SQIVND (reference sequence). V was clipped by 3 bases and J by 0 bases; unmatched bases: 1. The CDR3 bases are TGTGCCAGTAGTATGGGACTAGCGGCCTCCTACGAGCAGTACGTC. This gives the protein CASSMGLAASYEQYV.

The chain joins TRBV2 to TRBJ1-5; D gene unclear. Looked up from germline, CDR1 is SNHLY and CDR2 is FYNNEI. V was cut by 7 bases and J by 3 bases, with 10 bases left in between. The CDR3 is made up of 13 amino acids. In DNA form, the CDR3 reads TGTGCCAGCACTAGGGAGTTCAATCAGCCCCAGCATTTT. It codes for CASTREFNQPQHF.

The table lists this clonotype with a few counts. The chain uses TRBV6-1 and TRBJ2-5; 7 bases map to TRBD1. With 2 bases clipped from V and 5 bases from J, the junction kept 5 bases outside the gene matches. CDR3 length: 14 amino acids. Germline values: CDR1 MNHNS, CDR2 SASEGT. The DNA of the CDR3 is TGTGCCAGCAGTGAAAGGGGACAGACGGAGACCCAGTACTTC. Residues: CASSERGQTETQYF.

V usage is TRBV19 and J usage is TRBJ2-1, with D uncertain. The germline V gene has CDR1 LNHDA and CDR2 SQIVND (reference sequence). V lost 10 bases to trimming and J lost 10 bases, with 23 bases between them. This CDR3 region has 14 residues. CDR3: CATQDPGQINEQFF. DNA for the CDR3: TGTGCCACCCAAGACCCGGGTCAAATAAACGAGCAGTTCTTC.

CDR3: CASSEWDASGNTIYF. CDR3 in DNA: TGTGCCAGCAGTGAGTGGGACGCCTCGGGAAACACCATATATTTT. The chain recombines TRBV2 with TRBJ1-3; the D gene is possibly TRBD1 (5 bases). V was shortened by 3 bases and J by 4 bases, with 13 bases between the two germline ends. Germline CDR1 and CDR2: SNHLY and FYNNEI. The CDR3 loop spans 15 amino acids.

The chain recombines TRBV6-5 with TRBJ2-7; possibly TRBD1 or TRBD2 for D (5 bases each). This CDR3 spans 13 amino acids. Germline values: CDR1 MNHEY, CDR2 SVGAGI. V was cut by 5 bases and J by 4 bases, with 12 bases left in between. In DNA form, the CDR3 reads TGTGCCAGCAGTGGGGGACGGGTTTACGAGCAGTACGTC. This encodes CASSGGRVYEQYV.

This clonotype was observed many times. This chain uses TRBV30 with TRBJ1-2, with D possibly TRBD1 on 5 matching bases. The CDR3 extends over 13 amino acids. V dropped 5 bases and J dropped 2 bases, with 12 bases sitting between them. CDR1 and CDR2 (germline): GTSNPN, SVGIG (reference sequence). The CDR3 DNA reads as TGTGCCTGGTACGAGGAGGGGAACTATGGCTACACCTTC. It specifies CAWYEEGNYGYTF.